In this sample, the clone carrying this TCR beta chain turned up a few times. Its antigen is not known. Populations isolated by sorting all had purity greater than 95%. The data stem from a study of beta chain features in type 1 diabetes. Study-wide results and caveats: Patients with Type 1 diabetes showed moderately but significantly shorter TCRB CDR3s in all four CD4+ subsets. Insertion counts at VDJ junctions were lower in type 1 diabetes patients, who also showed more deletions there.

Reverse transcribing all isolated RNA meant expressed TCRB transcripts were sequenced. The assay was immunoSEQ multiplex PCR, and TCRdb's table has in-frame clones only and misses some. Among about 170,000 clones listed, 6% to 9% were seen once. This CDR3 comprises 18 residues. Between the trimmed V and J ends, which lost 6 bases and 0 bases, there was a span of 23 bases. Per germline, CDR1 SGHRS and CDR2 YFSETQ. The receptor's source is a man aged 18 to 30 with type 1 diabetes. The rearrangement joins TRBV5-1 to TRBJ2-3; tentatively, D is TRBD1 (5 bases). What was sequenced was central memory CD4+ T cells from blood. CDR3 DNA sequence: TGCGCCAGCACCCCCTGGCAGGGTTTAGCCTCTAGCACAGATACGCAGTATTTT. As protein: CASTPWQGLASSTDTQYF.